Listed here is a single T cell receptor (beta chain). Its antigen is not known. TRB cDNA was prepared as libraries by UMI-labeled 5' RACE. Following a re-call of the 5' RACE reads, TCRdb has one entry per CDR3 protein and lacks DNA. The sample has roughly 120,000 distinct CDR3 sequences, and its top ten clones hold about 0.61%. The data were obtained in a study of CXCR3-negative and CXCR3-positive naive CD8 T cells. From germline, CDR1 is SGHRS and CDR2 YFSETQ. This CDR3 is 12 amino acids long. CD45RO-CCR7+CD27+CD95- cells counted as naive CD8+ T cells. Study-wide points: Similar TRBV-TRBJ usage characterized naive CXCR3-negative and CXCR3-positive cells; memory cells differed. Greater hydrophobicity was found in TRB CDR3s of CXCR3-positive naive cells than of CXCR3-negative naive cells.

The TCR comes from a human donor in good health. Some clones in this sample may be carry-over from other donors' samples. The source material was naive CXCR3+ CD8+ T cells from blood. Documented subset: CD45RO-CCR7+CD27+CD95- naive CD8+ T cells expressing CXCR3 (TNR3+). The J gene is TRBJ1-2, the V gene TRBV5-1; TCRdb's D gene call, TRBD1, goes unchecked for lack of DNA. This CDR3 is CASSLGGDGYTF. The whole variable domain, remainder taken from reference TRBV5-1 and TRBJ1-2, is KAGVTQTPRYLIKTRGQQVTLSCSPISGHRSVSWYQQTPGQGLQFLFEYFSETQRNKGNFPGRFSGRQFSNSRSEMNVSTLELGDSALYLCASSLGGDGYTFGSGTRLTVV.